These T cell receptor beta chains were read from a single sample in a study of blood T cells in healthy people across ages. TCRdb re-analysed the 5' RACE reads in MiXCR, keeping a single row per CDR3 protein. The data hold roughly 1,000,000 distinct CDR3 sequences, with about 23% observed a single time. Separately, the same data were catalogued under a study of T cells of mothers and their children.

The sample taken for sequencing was blood. All receptors derive from a girl aged 2 to 9 in good health. Each CDR3 is given with its conserved first and last residue. A D gene is named only where the DNA matches it firmly. Size tells how often a clone was seen (once, few, many) or the class of an expanded clone, and some rows leave it out.

v_gene: TRBV6-2/TRBV6-3; abundance: few; j_gene: TRBJ2-1; d_gene: -; CDR3nt: TGTGCCAGCAGTACCTATTGGGACAATGAGCAGTTCTTC; CDR3aa: CASSTYWDNEQFF
v_gene: TRBV12-5; abundance: -; j_gene: TRBJ2-6; d_gene: -; CDR3nt: TGTGCTAGTGGTTTGTGGGGGGCGACTAGCTCTGGGGCCAACGTCCTGACTTTC; CDR3aa: CASGLWGATSSGANVLTF
v_gene: TRBV7-9; abundance: few; j_gene: TRBJ1-1; d_gene: -; CDR3nt: TGTGCCAGCAGCTTATCCCACGGGACTGAAGCTTTCTTT; CDR3aa: CASSLSHGTEAFF
v_gene: TRBV18; abundance: -; j_gene: TRBJ1-5; d_gene: -; CDR3nt: TGTGCCAGCTCACCCTCGGAGGGCAGGGCGAGCAATCAGCCCCAGCATTTT; CDR3aa: CASSPSEGRASNQPQHF
v_gene: TRBV5-1; abundance: few; j_gene: TRBJ2-7; d_gene: TRBD2; CDR3nt: TGCGCCAGCAGCTTGGCTAGCGGAGCGAACTACGAGCAGTACTTC; CDR3aa: CASSLASGANYEQYF
v_gene: TRBV4-1; abundance: -; j_gene: TRBJ1-5; d_gene: -; CDR3nt: TGCGCCAGCAGCCACACAGGCTACGGTCAGCCCCAGCATTTT; CDR3aa: CASSHTGYGQPQHF
v_gene: TRBV7-8; abundance: many; j_gene: TRBJ2-4; d_gene: TRBD2; CDR3nt: TGTGCCAGCAGCTTGGGAGGGCTAGGGGACATTCAGTACTTC; CDR3aa: CASSLGGLGDIQYF
v_gene: TRBV5-4; abundance: -; j_gene: TRBJ2-3; d_gene: -; CDR3nt: TGTGCCAGCAGCAACCTAGGGGCACCCACAGATACGCAGTATTTT; CDR3aa: CASSNLGAPTDTQYF
v_gene: TRBV19; abundance: once; j_gene: TRBJ2-7; d_gene: -; CDR3nt: TGTGCCAGTAGTATTGGTGGGAGCGAGCAGTACTTC; CDR3aa: CASSIGGSEQYF
v_gene: TRBV10-3; abundance: -; j_gene: TRBJ1-2; d_gene: -; CDR3nt: TGTGCCATCAGTGAGGGCCTTGGCTTTAACTATGGCTACACCTTC; CDR3aa: CAISEGLGFNYGYTF
v_gene: TRBV4-1; abundance: -; j_gene: TRBJ2-1; d_gene: -; CDR3nt: TGCGCCAGCAGCCAACGAACAGACTCCTCAACGAGTGAGCAGTTCTTC; CDR3aa: CASSQRTDSSTSEQFF
v_gene: TRBV7-2; abundance: -; j_gene: TRBJ2-1; d_gene: -; CDR3nt: TGTGCCAGCAGCTTACCCATTGTGGATGAGCAGTTCTTC; CDR3aa: CASSLPIVDEQFF
v_gene: TRBV7-9; abundance: -; j_gene: TRBJ2-7; d_gene: -; CDR3nt: TGTGCCAGCAGTACCCATTCTTTAACCGGGGCCACCTACGAGCAGTACTTC; CDR3aa: CASSTHSLTGATYEQYF
v_gene: TRBV7-7; abundance: -; j_gene: TRBJ2-1; d_gene: -; CDR3nt: TGTGCTAGCAGCTTTGGTGCCTCCTTAGAATACAATGAGCAGTTCTTC; CDR3aa: CASSFGASLEYNEQFF
v_gene: TRBV12-5; abundance: few; j_gene: TRBJ1-3; d_gene: -; CDR3nt: TGTGCTAGTGGCTGGGACATCTCTGGAAACACCATATATTTT; CDR3aa: CASGWDISGNTIYF
v_gene: TRBV20-1; abundance: -; j_gene: TRBJ2-3; d_gene: -; CDR3nt: TGCAGTGCTAGAGATCTGGAGGGCCCCCCAGATACGCAGTATTTT; CDR3aa: CSARDLEGPPDTQYF
v_gene: TRBV29-1; abundance: -; j_gene: TRBJ2-2; d_gene: TRBD2; CDR3nt: TGCAGCGTTGGGGAGCGGGGGGACACCGGGGAGGTGTTTTTT; CDR3aa: CSVGERGDTGEVFF
v_gene: TRBV2; abundance: few; j_gene: TRBJ2-6; d_gene: -; CDR3nt: TGTGCCAGCAAGGACCCCTCTGGGGCCAACGTCCTGACTTTC; CDR3aa: CASKDPSGANVLTF
v_gene: TRBV11-2; abundance: -; j_gene: TRBJ1-1; d_gene: TRBD1; CDR3nt: TGTGCCAGCAGCCCTCGGACAGGAGCGTTGGAAGCTTTCTTT; CDR3aa: CASSPRTGALEAFF
v_gene: TRBV7-2; abundance: -; j_gene: TRBJ2-7; d_gene: -; CDR3nt: TGTGCCAGCAGCTTGGGTCCGCGGGGAAGGAACGAGCAGTACTTC; CDR3aa: CASSLGPRGRNEQYF
v_gene: TRBV20-1; abundance: -; j_gene: TRBJ2-5; d_gene: -; CDR3nt: TGCAGGGGGGTTAGTGGGGCGGGCGTCGGGACCCAGTACTTC; CDR3aa: CRGVSGAGVGTQYF
v_gene: TRBV7-2; abundance: -; j_gene: TRBJ2-7; d_gene: -; CDR3nt: TGTGCCAGCAGCTTAGTAATGTCGGGACCGCAGTACTTC; CDR3aa: CASSLVMSGPQYF
v_gene: TRBV7-9; abundance: -; j_gene: TRBJ2-1; d_gene: TRBD1; CDR3nt: TGTGCCAGCAGCTTCGGACAGGGGTTAGTTGAGCAGCTCTTC; CDR3aa: CASSFGQGLVEQLF
v_gene: TRBV11-1; abundance: few; j_gene: TRBJ2-2; d_gene: TRBD2; CDR3nt: TGTGCCAGCAGCCCGGGAGGAGCGGGAGTTCCCGGGGAGCTGTTTTTT; CDR3aa: CASSPGGAGVPGELFF
v_gene: TRBV20-1; abundance: -; j_gene: TRBJ1-2; d_gene: -; CDR3nt: TGCAGTGCTAGAGAGACAGGACCCTATGGCTACGCCTTC; CDR3aa: CSARETGPYGYAF
v_gene: TRBV5-1; abundance: -; j_gene: TRBJ2-2; d_gene: TRBD2; CDR3nt: TGCGCCAGCAGCTTGGGACTAGCGGGAGTTCTCGGGGAGCTGTTTTTT; CDR3aa: CASSLGLAGVLGELFF
v_gene: TRBV12-3/TRBV12-4; abundance: -; j_gene: TRBJ2-7; d_gene: TRBD2; CDR3nt: TGTGCCAGCAGTTTAGTCGGGAGGGCCTGGGACGAGCAGTACTTC; CDR3aa: CASSLVGRAWDEQYF
v_gene: TRBV7-2; abundance: -; j_gene: TRBJ2-4; d_gene: -; CDR3nt: TGTGCCAGCAGCTTCGGTATAGCCAAAAACATTCAGTACTTC; CDR3aa: CASSFGIAKNIQYF
v_gene: TRBV6-5; abundance: few; j_gene: TRBJ2-4; d_gene: TRBD1; CDR3nt: TGTGCCAGCAGTTACGGGACAGGGAAAAACATTCAGTACTTC; CDR3aa: CASSYGTGKNIQYF
v_gene: TRBV11-2; abundance: -; j_gene: TRBJ2-3; d_gene: -; CDR3nt: TGTGCCAGCAGCCGACTTGGGACGCAGTATTTT; CDR3aa: CASSRLGTQYF
v_gene: TRBV20-1; abundance: few; j_gene: TRBJ2-7; d_gene: TRBD1; CDR3nt: TGCAGTGCCGCAGACAGGGGACACGAGCAGTACTTC; CDR3aa: CSAADRGHEQYF
v_gene: TRBV7-9; abundance: few; j_gene: TRBJ2-1; d_gene: -; CDR3nt: TGTGCCAGCATTTCAGAAAGCAATGAGCAGTTCTTC; CDR3aa: CASISESNEQFF
v_gene: TRBV11-3; abundance: few; j_gene: TRBJ1-5; d_gene: -; CDR3nt: TGTGCCAGCAGCTGGGGAGGGGATCAGCCCCAGCATTTT; CDR3aa: CASSWGGDQPQHF
v_gene: TRBV5-1; abundance: -; j_gene: TRBJ1-2; d_gene: -; CDR3nt: TGCGCCAGCAGCTTTTCGGAGGAAGGCTACACCTTC; CDR3aa: CASSFSEEGYTF
v_gene: TRBV7-9; abundance: -; j_gene: TRBJ2-1; d_gene: -; CDR3nt: TGTGCCAGCAGCCCGACTAGTCCCTACAATGAGCAGTTCTTC; CDR3aa: CASSPTSPYNEQFF
v_gene: TRBV28; abundance: -; j_gene: TRBJ2-7; d_gene: TRBD1; CDR3nt: TGTGCCAGCAGTTTATTGGACAGGGGAAGAGACGAGCAGTACTTC; CDR3aa: CASSLLDRGRDEQYF